The 18 T cell receptor beta chains listed next were all sequenced from one sample in a study of blood T cell repertoires in COVID-19. Generated by immunoSEQ multiplex PCR, the TCRdb table keeps only in-frame clones and is missing some. The profile covers some 250,000 clones, with around nine tenths appearing a single time and 3.5% to 4% taken by the ten largest. Sequencing used PBMCs or T cells enriched from blood (not recorded which). The source is a woman in her twenties or thirties with acute COVID-19.

Only a few counts were recorded for this clone. The J gene is TRBJ1-3, the V gene TRBV5-5; 9 nucleotides agree with TRBD1. The CDR3 totals 16 residues. Germline loops: CDR1 SGHKS, CDR2 YYEKEE (reference sequence). After removal of 3 bases from V and 4 bases from J, the junction contained 8 bases not matched to a gene. This chain's CDR3 is CASSSPDRGGGNTIYF. The CDR3 nucleotides read TGTGCCAGCAGCTCCCCGGACAGGGGCGGGGGAAACACCATATATTTT.

This rearrangement joins TRBV7-2 to TRBJ1-2, with a tentative D call TRBD1 (5 bases). CDR1 and CDR2 from the germline V gene are SGHTA and FQGNSA. V dropped 5 bases and J dropped 4 bases, with 14 bases sitting between them. The CDR3 is made up of 14 amino acids. The CDR3 loop reads CASSLDTETYGYTF. CDR3 nucleotide sequence: TGTGCCAGCAGCCTGGACACGGAGACCTATGGCTACACCTTC. The full variable domain, with the rest looked up from reference TRBV7-2 and TRBJ1-2, is GAGVSQSPSNKVTEKGKDVELRCDPISGHTALYWYRQSLGQGLEFLIYFQGNSAPDKSGLPSDRFSAERTGGSVSTLTIQRTQQEDSAVYLCASSLDTETYGYTFGSGTRLTVV.

The chain uses TRBV29-1 and TRBJ2-4; perhaps TRBD2 as D (5 bases). This CDR3 spans 14 amino acids. Trimming removed 7 bases at V and 0 bases at J, with 13 bases between. Germline values: CDR1 SQVTM, CDR2 ANQGSEA. The chain's CDR3 is CSADEGRAKNIQYF. The CDR3 nucleotides are TGCAGCGCCGATGAGGGCCGAGCCAAAAACATTCAGTACTTC.

This clone came up once. This chain uses TRBV27 with TRBJ1-1; D gene unclear. V dropped 0 bases and J dropped 1 base, with 12 bases sitting between them. This CDR3 is built from 16 residues. Germline lookup yields CDR1 MNHEY and CDR2 SMNVEV (reference sequence). CDR3 bases: TGTGCCAGCAGTTTATCCCTTTGGCGGGAGAACACTGAAGCTTTCTTT. Its translation: CASSLSLWRENTEAFF.

The chain couples TRBV10-2 to TRBJ1-5; tentatively, D is TRBD1 (6 bases). The CDR3 extends over 15 amino acids. Germline CDR1 WSHSY, CDR2 SAAADI. Trimming took 8 bases from V and 4 from J, leaving 18 bases between them. CDR3 loop: CASLDPGQQNQPQHF. As DNA, the CDR3 is TGCGCCAGCCTAGATCCTGGACAGCAAAATCAGCCCCAGCATTTT.

This chain uses TRBV11-2 with TRBJ2-1; 11 bases are shared with TRBD2. Trimming took 5 bases from V and 3 from J; bases not matched to a gene: 15. The CDR3 extends over 19 amino acids. Per the germline V gene, CDR1 is SGHAT and CDR2 is FQNNGV. CDR3 in DNA: TGTGCCAGCAGCCCCAAACGATTGCCTAGCGGGGGGCTCTACAATGAGCAGTTCTTC. Amino acid sequence: CASSPKRLPSGGLYNEQFF.

The count of this clone is one. V gene TRBV11-2 combines with J gene TRBJ2-5; 9 bases map to TRBD2. This CDR3 region has 14 residues. Trimming removed 5 bases from V and 5 bases from J; junction bases left unmatched: 6. Looked up from germline, CDR1 is SGHAT and CDR2 is FQNNGV. CDR3 protein: CASSVLAGGETQYF. CDR3 sequence (DNA): TGTGCCAGCAGCGTACTAGCGGGCGGGGAGACCCAGTACTTC.

This clone showed up just a few times. V is TRBV7-8 and J is TRBJ1-1; no definite D call. There are 13 residues in the CDR3. Germline V gene data show CDR1 as SGHVS and CDR2 as FQNEAQ. Trimming stripped 4 bases from V and 5 bases from J, with 11 bases between. CDR3 sequence reads: CASSSRVGTEAFF. CDR3 nucleotide sequence: TGTGCCAGCAGCTCGAGGGTGGGAACTGAAGCTTTCTTT.

CDR3 DNA: TGCGCCAGCAGTGAGCTTAGGCAGTTCTTC. This codes for CASSELRQFF. The V call is TRBV10-2, the J call TRBJ2-1; D gene uncertain. Germline V gives CDR1 WSHSY, CDR2 SAAADI. With 2 bases removed from V and 12 bases from J, the gap between germline ends came to 5 bases. The CDR3 sequence is 10 residues long.

The chain carries TRBV28 and TRBJ1-1; D perhaps matches TRBD1 (6 bases). The V and J ends lost 6 bases and 5 bases respectively, with 22 bases between them. The CDR3 is 16 amino acids. Germline lookup yields CDR1 MDHEN and CDR2 SYDVKM. The CDR3 coding sequence is TGTGCCAGCAGCGAGCCCCTTACCACAGGGAATACTGAAGCTTTCTTT. Translation gives CASSEPLTTGNTEAFF.

The table lists this clone with a count of one. This chain links TRBV5-1 with TRBJ1-1, with D possibly being TRBD1 (6 bases). CDR3 size: 14 residues. Germline V gives CDR1 SGHRS, CDR2 YFSETQ. V gave up 4 bases and J gave up 3 bases, with 13 bases separating them. This chain's CDR3 is CASSIDRIYTEAFF. The DNA of the CDR3 is TGCGCCAGCAGCATTGACAGGATATACACTGAAGCTTTCTTT.

This chain connects TRBV7-2 to TRBJ2-1; 8 bases are a match to TRBD2. With 0 bases clipped from V and 6 bases from J, the junction kept 7 bases outside the gene matches. Per germline, CDR1 SGHTA and CDR2 FQGNSA. The CDR3 has 16 amino acids. This chain's CDR3 is CASSLAGLAGRNEQFF. The CDR3 DNA follows: TGTGCCAGCAGCTTAGCCGGGCTAGCGGGCCGCAATGAGCAGTTCTTC.

V gene TRBV30 combines with J gene TRBJ1-6, with D unclear. Germline CDR1 reads GTSNPN; CDR2 reads SVGIG (reference sequence). This CDR3 spans 11 amino acids. V was pared by 0 bases and J by 16 bases, with 10 bases between. In DNA form, the CDR3 reads TGTGCCTGGAGTGTACTGTGGGCTCTCCACTTT. Residues: CAWSVLWALHF.

Turning to this clone: Other DNA sequences from this sample encode an identical CDR3 as well. The genes are TRBV3-1 (or the pseudogene TRBV3-2) and TRBJ1-2, with TRBD1 matching over 9 bases. V gave up 4 bases and J gave up 5 bases; unmatched junction bases: 5. CDR1 and CDR2 from the germline V gene are LGHDT and YNNKEL (reference sequence). The CDR3 sequence is 14 residues long. The CDR3 loop is CASSPGTGSYGYTF. In DNA, the CDR3 is TGTGCCAGCAGCCCGGGGACAGGGAGTTATGGCTACACCTTC.

The chain is built from TRBV4-3 and TRBJ1-2; 10 bases fit TRBD1. Germline loops: CDR1 LGHNA, CDR2 YSLEER. J gave up 4 bases and V 4 bases, and 6 bases lay outside the gene matches. The CDR3 spans 15 residues. The CDR3 here is CASSRETGGFYGYTF. The CDR3, as DNA: TGCGCCAGCAGCCGAGAGACAGGGGGCTTCTATGGCTACACCTTC.

The V and J genes are TRBV3-1 (or the pseudogene TRBV3-2) and TRBJ1-1; D is possibly TRBD1 (6 bases). The germline V and J ends were trimmed by 2 bases and 8 bases, with 15 bases remaining between them. The CDR3 loop spans 14 amino acids. The germline V gene encodes CDR1 LGHDT and CDR2 YNNKEL (reference sequence). CDR3: CASSQSDRQREAFF. The CDR3, as DNA: TGTGCCAGCAGCCAATCGGACAGACAGCGAGAAGCTTTCTTT.

The chain uses TRBV9 and TRBJ2-5; TRBD1 aligns across 7 bases. There are 14 residues in the CDR3. The J segment lost 3 bases and the V segment lost 0 bases, leaving 2 bases of the junction unmatched. Germline V lookup: CDR1 SGDLS, CDR2 YYNGEE. The CDR3 region has the DNA TGTGCCAGCAGCGTAGACCAGGGGGAAGAGACCCAGTACTTC. As protein: CASSVDQGEETQYF.

This chain links TRBV7-3 with TRBJ2-7; the D gene is possibly TRBD1 (5 bases). This CDR3 has 15 residues. The V end was cut by 2 bases, the J end by 2 bases, with 13 bases between. Germline CDR1 reads SGHTA; CDR2 reads FQGTGA. CDR3 loop: CASSLGQGLTYEQYF. CDR3 nucleotide sequence: TGTGCCAGCAGCTTAGGGCAGGGCTTAACCTACGAGCAGTACTTC.